This is a list of T cell receptor beta chains from one sample in a study of cytomegalovirus exposure and HLA in healthy donors. Measured with immunoSEQ multiplex PCR; TCRdb has only the in-frame clones, and not every one. The sample gives over 150,000 clones, 80% of which show up once; 1% is in the top ten. Source material: PBMCs. The receptors were sampled from a woman aged 45-65 years in good health and CMV-seropositive. Each CDR3 is given with its conserved first and last residue. The order of the fields is J gene, V gene, D gene, clone size, CDR3 protein, CDR3 DNA. D genes are given only for firm matches. Clone size is not always given. Where it is, it says once, few, many or a class for expanded clones.

>TRBJ1-5|TRBV7-2|-|-
CASSFRDIDSQHF
TGTGCCAGCAGCTTCCGGGACATCGATTCCCAGCATTTT
>TRBJ1-1|TRBV9|-|few
CASSVSVNTEAFF
TGTGCCAGCAGCGTTTCGGTGAACACTGAAGCTTTCTTT
>TRBJ1-5|TRBV6-6|TRBD1|-
CASRRDRSVNQPQHF
TGTGCCAGCAGGCGGGACAGAAGCGTGAATCAGCCCCAGCATTTT
>TRBJ2-7|TRBV10-3|-|-
CATLRTESYEQYF
TGTGCCACCCTACGGACAGAAAGCTACGAGCAGTACTTC
>TRBJ2-5|TRBV18|-|few
CASSVQETQYF
TGTGCCAGCTCCGTACAAGAGACCCAGTACTTC
>TRBJ1-2|TRBV9|-|-
CASSEPGTWDHGYTF
TGTGCCAGCAGCGAGCCCGGGACATGGGACCATGGCTACACCTTC
>TRBJ1-1|TRBV9|-|-
CASSGTGSFGDTEAFF
TGTGCCAGCAGCGGCACAGGGAGTTTTGGTGACACTGAAGCTTTCTTT
>TRBJ2-7|TRBV28|TRBD1|-
CASSAGGLSSYEQYF
TGTGCCAGCAGCGCAGGGGGCCTTAGCTCCTACGAGCAGTACTTC
>TRBJ2-7|TRBV7-2|-|-
CASSSFRTQGNSYEQYF
TGTGCCAGCAGCTCTTTCCGGACCCAGGGAAATTCCTACGAGCAGTACTTC
>TRBJ1-1|TRBV28|-|-
CASSRVFLTGRKSHTEAFF
TGTGCCAGCAGCCGCGTCTTTCTGACAGGCCGAAAATCGCACACTGAAGCTTTCTTT
>TRBJ1-1|TRBV15|-|-
CATSRVRDTEAFF
TGTGCCACCAGCAGAGTGCGTGACACTGAAGCTTTCTTT
>TRBJ2-1|TRBV19|TRBD1|-
CASSDRGRDEQFF
TGTGCCAGCTCCGACAGGGGGAGGGATGAGCAGTTCTTC
>TRBJ1-2|TRBV27|-|-
CASSLGATVNYGYTF
TGTGCCAGCAGTTTAGGTGCGACAGTTAACTATGGCTACACCTTC
>TRBJ1-6|TRBV6-5|-|-
CASSYDRDSPLHF
TGTGCCAGCAGTTACGACCGGGATTCACCCCTCCACTTT
>TRBJ1-1|TRBV7-3|TRBD1|-
CASSLPGGTEAFF
TGTGCCAGCAGCTTACCAGGGGGCACTGAAGCTTTCTTT
>TRBJ1-5|TRBV30|TRBD1|-
CAWSGDRGSQPQHF
TGTGCCTGGAGTGGGGACAGGGGCAGTCAGCCCCAGCATTTT
>TRBJ2-1|TRBV7-2|-|-
CASSLERGRDEQFF
TGTGCCAGCAGCTTAGAAAGGGGAAGGGATGAGCAGTTCTTC
>TRBJ2-7|TRBV20-1|-|-
CSALGRGEQYF
TGCAGTGCCCTAGGTAGGGGCGAGCAGTACTTC
>TRBJ1-5|TRBV27|-|-
CASSSKSWNQPQHF
TGTGCCAGCAGTTCTAAAAGTTGGAATCAGCCCCAGCATTTT
>TRBJ2-3|TRBV6-5|TRBD2|-
CASIPRGGGTDTQYF
TGTGCCAGCATCCCCCGGGGAGGGGGCACAGATACGCAGTATTTT
>TRBJ2-2|TRBV5-1|-|once
CASSLDMPNTGELFF
TGCGCCAGCAGCCTGGACATGCCGAACACCGGGGAGCTGTTTTTT
>TRBJ2-2|TRBV19|TRBD2|-
CASSPRLAGDTGELFF
TGTGCCAGTAGTCCCCGGCTAGCGGGGGACACCGGGGAGCTGTTTTTT
>TRBJ2-7|TRBV28|-|-
CASSGGGQNKQYF
TGTGCCAGCAGTGGAGGCGGACAGAACAAGCAGTACTTC
>TRBJ2-3|TRBV12-5|-|-
CASGTGDTQYF
TGTGCTAGTGGGACTGGGGATACGCAGTATTTT
>TRBJ2-7|TRBV20-1|-|few
CSGRANYEQYF
TGCAGTGGCAGGGCGAACTACGAGCAGTACTTC
>TRBJ2-1|TRBV28|TRBD1|few
CASSWNRGTYNEQFF
TGTGCCAGCAGTTGGAACAGGGGTACGTACAATGAGCAGTTCTTC
>TRBJ1-1|TRBV5-1|TRBD1|few
CASSLLGDRTEAFF
TGCGCCAGCAGCTTGCTGGGGGACAGGACTGAAGCTTTCTTT
>TRBJ1-2|TRBV11-2|TRBD1|-
CASSLEPQGANYGYTF
TGTGCCAGCAGCTTAGAACCCCAGGGGGCGAACTATGGCTACACCTTC
>TRBJ1-2|TRBV4-1|-|-
CASSQAGEGGYGYTF
TGCGCCAGCAGCCAAGCCGGGGAGGGGGGCTATGGCTACACCTTC
>TRBJ2-3|TRBV6-1|-|-
CASSELASTDTQYF
TGTGCCAGCAGTGAATTGGCCAGCACAGATACGCAGTATTTT
>TRBJ2-7|TRBV7-2|TRBD2|once
CASSLTSVNSYGQYF
TGTGCCAGCAGCTTAACTAGCGTTAACTCCTACGGGCAGTACTTC
>TRBJ2-3|TRBV29-1|TRBD1|-
CSVVQGAGTDTQYF
TGCAGCGTCGTACAGGGGGCGGGCACAGATACGCAGTATTTT
>TRBJ1-1|TRBV12-5|TRBD1|-
CASGFSTGDDTEAFF
TGTGCTAGTGGATTTTCCACAGGGGACGACACTGAAGCTTTCTTT
>TRBJ2-1|TRBV6-1|TRBD2|-
CASSVSGGGNEQFF
TGTGCCAGCAGTGTGAGCGGGGGGGGGAATGAGCAGTTCTTC